These T cell receptor beta chains were read from a single sample in a study of T cell repertoires in cytomegalovirus infection. From the reads, TCRdb called clonotypes with MiXCR, one entry per CDR3 protein. The sample shows about 220,000 distinct CDR3 sequences, around 40% of them seen only once. Their antigens are not known. The starting material was CD8+ T cells from cultured PBMCs, obtained from culture after CMV antigen stimulation. The receptor source for this set is a human donor in good health (CMV status not recorded). Some clones in this sample may be carry-over from other donors' samples. Both conserved end residues are part of each CDR3. A D gene is named only where the DNA matches it firmly. Clone sizes are given selectively: once, few, many, or a class where the clone is expanded.

D: .; size: .; V: TRBV4-1; J: TRBJ1-1; DNA: TGCGCCAGCAGCCAAGTAATCCGGGTTCCGAACACTGAAGCTTTCTTT; CDR3: CASSQVIRVPNTEAFF
D: TRBD1; size: .; V: TRBV7-8; J: TRBJ2-1; DNA: TGTGCCAGCAGCCTGACAGGGATCACCTACAATGAGCAGTTCTTC; CDR3: CASSLTGITYNEQFF
D: TRBD1; size: many; V: TRBV20-1; J: TRBJ2-2; DNA: TGCAGTGCTAGAACCCTGGGGGACAGACAGAACACCGGGGAGCTGTTTTTT; CDR3: CSARTLGDRQNTGELFF
D: .; size: .; V: TRBV27; J: TRBJ1-2; DNA: TGTGCCAGCAGTTTAATGGGCGACAGGATCTATGGCTACACCTTC; CDR3: CASSLMGDRIYGYTF
D: .; size: once; V: TRBV4-1; J: TRBJ2-2; DNA: TGCGCCAGCAGCCAAGTTTCGGGGCTGGTCCGGACCGAGGAGCTGTTTTTT; CDR3: CASSQVSGLVRTEELFF
D: .; size: few; V: TRBV27; J: TRBJ2-2; DNA: TGTGCCAGCAGTGCCGCCCGGGGTATCGGGGAGCTGTTTTTT; CDR3: CASSAARGIGELFF
D: .; size: .; V: TRBV13; J: TRBJ1-1; DNA: TGTGCCAGCAGACTCCCCAGGAAGAACACTGAAGCTTTCTTT; CDR3: CASRLPRKNTEAFF
D: TRBD1; size: few; V: TRBV11-1; J: TRBJ1-2; DNA: TGTGCCAGCAGCTCTGGGGACAGCCTCTATGGCTACACCTTC; CDR3: CASSSGDSLYGYTF
D: .; size: .; V: TRBV28; J: TRBJ1-5; DNA: TGTGCCAGCAGTAATCCCAGGGCTAGCAATCAGCCCCAGCATTTT; CDR3: CASSNPRASNQPQHF
D: .; size: few; V: TRBV3-1; J: TRBJ2-7; DNA: TGTGCCAGCAGCCAAAACGAGGGCCCCTACGAGCAGTACTTC; CDR3: CASSQNEGPYEQYF
D: .; size: .; V: TRBV7-8; J: TRBJ2-5; DNA: TGTGCCAGCAGCTTTCCAGATGAGACCCAGTACTTC; CDR3: CASSFPDETQYF
D: .; size: once; V: TRBV7-4; J: TRBJ1-3; DNA: .; CDR3: CASSPSWAVGNTIHF
D: TRBD1; size: .; V: TRBV27; J: TRBJ2-3; DNA: TGTGCCAGCAGTCACACCACCGGGACAGGGACCACAGATACGCAGTATTTT; CDR3: CASSHTTGTGTTDTQYF
D: .; size: .; V: TRBV28; J: TRBJ2-5; DNA: TGTGCCAGCAGTTCCCAGGGGCCACTTCGTACCCAAGGAGAGACCCAGTACTTC; CDR3: CASSSQGPLRTQGETQYF
D: .; size: .; V: TRBV20-1; J: TRBJ2-1; DNA: TGCAGTGCTAGAGATGGGGTCTGGGGCAATGAGCAGTTCTTC; CDR3: CSARDGVWGNEQFF
D: TRBD1; size: .; V: TRBV27; J: TRBJ2-3; DNA: TGTGCCAGCAGTCCGCCGGACAGGGTCACAGATACGCAGTATTTT; CDR3: CASSPPDRVTDTQYF
D: .; size: many; V: TRBV7-4; J: TRBJ2-5; DNA: TGTGCCAGCAGCTTAGAGGGAACCCAAGAGACCCAGTACTTC; CDR3: CASSLEGTQETQYF
D: TRBD1; size: .; V: TRBV9; J: TRBJ2-6; DNA: TGTGCCAGCAGCGGTACAGGGGCAGATGGGGCCAACGTCCTGACTTTC; CDR3: CASSGTGADGANVLTF
D: TRBD1; size: .; V: TRBV6-1; J: TRBJ1-1; DNA: TGTGCCAGCAGTCCCCAGGGGGGCTGGGTTATGAACACTGAAGCTTTCTTT; CDR3: CASSPQGGWVMNTEAFF
D: .; size: many; V: TRBV7-2; J: TRBJ1-1; DNA: TGTGCCAGCAGCCTCCCCCACCGTCTGGGGCCCGCGCGGTACACTGAAGCTTTCTTT; CDR3: CASSLPHRLGPARYTEAFF
D: .; size: few; V: TRBV7-8; J: TRBJ2-1; DNA: TGTGCCAGCAGCTTAGATATAGGGGGTGAGCAGTTCTTC; CDR3: CASSLDIGGEQFF
D: TRBD2; size: few; V: TRBV7-9; J: TRBJ2-2; DNA: TGTGCCAGCAGCTCCGGACTAGCGGGGGGTTCGAACACCGGGGAGCTGTTTTTT; CDR3: CASSSGLAGGSNTGELFF
D: .; size: few; V: TRBV28; J: TRBJ2-7; DNA: TGTGCCAGCAGTCATCAGTTCATCGGGAAAAGCTCCTACGAGCAGTACTTC; CDR3: CASSHQFIGKSSYEQYF
D: TRBD2; size: few; V: TRBV7-3; J: TRBJ2-3; DNA: TGTGCCAGCAGCCTGTTAGCGGGTAGCACAGATACGCAGTATTTT; CDR3: CASSLLAGSTDTQYF
D: .; size: .; V: TRBV2; J: TRBJ2-3; DNA: TGTGCCAGCAGTGGCCAGGGGTCAGATACGCAGTATTTT; CDR3: CASSGQGSDTQYF
D: .; size: few; V: TRBV10-3; J: TRBJ2-1; DNA: TGTGCCATCAGTGAACTTAGGACCCCGGGTGAGCAGTTCTTC; CDR3: CAISELRTPGEQFF
D: TRBD1; size: .; V: TRBV11-2; J: TRBJ2-1; DNA: TGTGCCAGCAGCATAGGCCTCCGGGACAGGGAGTATGAGCAGTTCTTC; CDR3: CASSIGLRDREYEQFF
D: .; size: .; V: TRBV7-2; J: TRBJ2-7; DNA: TGTGCAAGCAGCTTCGATTGGACGGCAAATGGCCACGAGCAGTACTTC; CDR3: CASSFDWTANGHEQYF